This T cell receptor (beta chain) was documented in a study of T cell repertoires in cytomegalovirus infection. Study at large: CMV epitopes used comprised recently identified HLA-C-restricted ones and well-studied HLA-B-restricted ones.

In regard to this clonotype: Its matching antigen is unknown.

The CDR3 totals 15 residues. The V segment lost 3 bases and the J segment 5 bases; nucleotides outside the gene matches: 7. Germline CDR1 is MGHRA and CDR2 is YSYEKL. TCRdb used MiXCR to reprocess the reads, holding one entry per CDR3 protein. Here the sample spans about 900,000 distinct CDR3 sequences, 30% to 40% being singletons. The clonotype was recovered from a human donor in good health (CMV status not recorded). Some clones in this sample may be carry-over from other donors' samples. This sample comprised cultured CD8+ T cells from PBMCs, obtained from culture after CMV antigen stimulation. The gene calls are TRBV4-1 and TRBJ2-5; 9 bases match TRBD1. In DNA, the CDR3 is TGCGCCAGCAGCCAGGGACAGGGCCTGACGGAGACCCAGTACTTC. Protein product: CASSQGQGLTETQYF.